Sequencing of this T cell receptor (beta chain) was carried out in a study of blood T cell repertoires in COVID-19. As processed by the authors: How many nucleated cells were present was estimated from reference gene primer amplification. Clones were sequenced by immunoSEQ multiplex PCR, and TCRdb holds only the in-frame ones, with some missing. V, J and clone size are taken as reported in that table, and D and trimming were inferred from the DNA itself. The sample has some 120,000 clones, roughly 90% seen once; the top ten hold 7.6%. The ends lost 4 bases at V and 3 bases at J; junction bases unmatched: 8. The V gene's germline CDR1 is LGHDT and CDR2 YNNKEL (reference sequence). CDR3 length equals 15 residues.

This chain connects TRBV3-1 (or the pseudogene TRBV3-2) to TRBJ2-7; TRBD1 agrees at 8 bases. The sequence came from a man aged 50 or older with acute or convalescent COVID-19. The sample consisted of peripheral blood. CDR3 loop: CASSPFGQGRYEQYF. The CDR3 nucleotides are TGTGCCAGCAGCCCCTTCGGACAGGGTCGCTACGAGCAGTACTTC.